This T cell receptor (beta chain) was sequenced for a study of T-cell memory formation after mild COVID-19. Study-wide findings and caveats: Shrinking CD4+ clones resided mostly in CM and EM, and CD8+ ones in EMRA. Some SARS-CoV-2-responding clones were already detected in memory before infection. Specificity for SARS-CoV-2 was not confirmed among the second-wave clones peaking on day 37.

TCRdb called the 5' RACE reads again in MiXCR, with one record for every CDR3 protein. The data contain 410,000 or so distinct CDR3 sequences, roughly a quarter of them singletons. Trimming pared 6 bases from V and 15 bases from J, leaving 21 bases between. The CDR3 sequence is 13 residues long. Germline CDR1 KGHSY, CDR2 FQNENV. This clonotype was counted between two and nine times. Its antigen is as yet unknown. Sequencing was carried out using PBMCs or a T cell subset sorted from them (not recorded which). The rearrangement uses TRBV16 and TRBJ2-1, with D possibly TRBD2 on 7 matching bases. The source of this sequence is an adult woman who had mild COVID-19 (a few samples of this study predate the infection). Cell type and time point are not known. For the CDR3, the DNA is TGTGCCAGCAGTCTAACGGTCCGGGGGGCCCCGTTCTTC. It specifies CASSLTVRGAPFF.